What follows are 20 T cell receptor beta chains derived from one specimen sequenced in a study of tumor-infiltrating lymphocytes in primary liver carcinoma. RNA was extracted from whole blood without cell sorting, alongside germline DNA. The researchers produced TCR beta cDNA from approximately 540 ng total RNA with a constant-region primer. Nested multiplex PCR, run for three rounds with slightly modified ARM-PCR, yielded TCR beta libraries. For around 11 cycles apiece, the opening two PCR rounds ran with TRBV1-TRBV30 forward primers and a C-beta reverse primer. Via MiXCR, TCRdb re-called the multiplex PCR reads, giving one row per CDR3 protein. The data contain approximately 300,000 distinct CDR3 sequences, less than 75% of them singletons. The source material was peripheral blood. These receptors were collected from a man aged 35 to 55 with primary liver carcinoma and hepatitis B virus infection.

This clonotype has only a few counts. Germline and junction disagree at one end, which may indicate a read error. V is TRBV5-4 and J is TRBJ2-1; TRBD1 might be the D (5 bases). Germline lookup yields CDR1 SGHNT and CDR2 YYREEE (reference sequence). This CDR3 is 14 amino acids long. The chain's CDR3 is CASSLDQGNNEQLF. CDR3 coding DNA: TGTGCCAGCAGCTTGGATCAGGGAAACAATGAGCAGCTCTTC. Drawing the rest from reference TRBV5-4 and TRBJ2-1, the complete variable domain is ETGVTQSPTHLIKTRGQQVTLRCSSQSGHNTVSWYQQALGQGPQFIFQYYREEENGRGNFPPRFSGLQFPNYSSELNVNALELDDSALYLCASSLDQGNNEQLFGPGTRLTVL.

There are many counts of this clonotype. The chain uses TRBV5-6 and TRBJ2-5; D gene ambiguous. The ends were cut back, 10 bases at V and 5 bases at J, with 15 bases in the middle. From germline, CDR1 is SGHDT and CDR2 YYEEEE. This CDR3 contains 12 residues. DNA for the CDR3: TGTGCCTCCCACACACGGGTGGAGACCCAGTACTTC. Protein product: CASHTRVETQYF.

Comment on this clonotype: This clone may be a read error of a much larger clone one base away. In DNA form, the CDR3 reads TGTGCCAGCAGTTACGACCTCGGGGGGGGTGATGACTACACCTTC. This translates into CASSYDLGGGDDYTF. V usage is TRBV6-5 and J usage is TRBJ1-2; tentatively, D is TRBD1 (5 bases). The germline CDR1 and CDR2 sequences are MNHEY and SVGAGI. The CDR3 extends over 15 amino acids. V lost 2 bases to trimming and J lost 10 bases, with 20 bases between them.

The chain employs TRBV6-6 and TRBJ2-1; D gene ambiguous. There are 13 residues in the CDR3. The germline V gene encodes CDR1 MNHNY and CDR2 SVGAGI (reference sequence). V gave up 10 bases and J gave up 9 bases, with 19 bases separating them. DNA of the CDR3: TGTGCCAACTGTGCCTCGGGTTTCGGTGAGCAGTTCTTC. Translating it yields CANCASGFGEQFF.

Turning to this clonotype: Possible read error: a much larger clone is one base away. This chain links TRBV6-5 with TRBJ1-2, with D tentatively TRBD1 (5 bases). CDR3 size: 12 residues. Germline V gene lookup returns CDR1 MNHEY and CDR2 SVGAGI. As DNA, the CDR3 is TGTACCAGCAGAGAGACAGCCTTAGGCTACACCTTC. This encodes CTSRETALGYTF.

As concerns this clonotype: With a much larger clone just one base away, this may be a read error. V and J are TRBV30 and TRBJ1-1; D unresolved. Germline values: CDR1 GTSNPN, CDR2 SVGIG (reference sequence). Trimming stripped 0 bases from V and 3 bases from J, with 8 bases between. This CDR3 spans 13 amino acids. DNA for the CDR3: TGTGCCTGGAGTGTACTCCGTTACACTGAAGCTTTCTTT. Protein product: CAWSVLRYTEAFF.

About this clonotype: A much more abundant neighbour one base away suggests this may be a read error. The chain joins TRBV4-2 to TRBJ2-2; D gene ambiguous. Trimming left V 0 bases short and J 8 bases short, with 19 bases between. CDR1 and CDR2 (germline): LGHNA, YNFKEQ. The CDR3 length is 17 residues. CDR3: CASSQDSEALLPGELFF. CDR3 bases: TGTGCCAGCAGCCAAGATTCAGAGGCGTTACTTCCAGGGGAGCTGTTTTTT.

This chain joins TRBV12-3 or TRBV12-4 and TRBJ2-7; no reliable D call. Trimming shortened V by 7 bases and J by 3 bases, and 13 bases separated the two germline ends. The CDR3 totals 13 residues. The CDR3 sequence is CASNFSMFYEQYF. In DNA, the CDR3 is TGTGCCAGCAATTTCAGCATGTTCTACGAGCAGTACTTC.

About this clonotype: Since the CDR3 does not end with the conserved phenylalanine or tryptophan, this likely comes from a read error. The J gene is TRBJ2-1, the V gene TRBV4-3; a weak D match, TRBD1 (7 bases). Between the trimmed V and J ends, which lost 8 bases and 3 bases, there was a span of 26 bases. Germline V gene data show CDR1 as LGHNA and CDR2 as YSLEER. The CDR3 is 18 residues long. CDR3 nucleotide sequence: TGCGCCAGCTCAACTTTCCCGGCGGGACAGACATACTACAATGAGCAGTTCTTA. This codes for CASSTFPAGQTYYNEQFL.

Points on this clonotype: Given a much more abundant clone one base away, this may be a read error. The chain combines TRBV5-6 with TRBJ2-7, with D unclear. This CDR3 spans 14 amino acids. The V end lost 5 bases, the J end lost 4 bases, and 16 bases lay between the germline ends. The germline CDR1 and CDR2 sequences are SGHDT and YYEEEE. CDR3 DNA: TGTGCCAGCAGTTTAGTACGGGCGGCTTACGAGCAGTACTTC. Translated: CASSLVRAAYEQYF.

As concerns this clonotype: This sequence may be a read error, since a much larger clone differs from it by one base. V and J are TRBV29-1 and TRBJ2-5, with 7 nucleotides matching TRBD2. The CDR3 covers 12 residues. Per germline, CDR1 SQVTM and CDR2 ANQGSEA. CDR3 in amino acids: CSVMTSFEIQYF. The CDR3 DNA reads TGCAGCGTCATGACTAGCTTTGAGATCCAGTACTTC.

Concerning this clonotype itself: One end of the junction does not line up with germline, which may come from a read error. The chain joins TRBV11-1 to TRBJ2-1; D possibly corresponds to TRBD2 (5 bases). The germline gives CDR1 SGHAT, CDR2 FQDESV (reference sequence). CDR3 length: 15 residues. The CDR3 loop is CAGSSLAGGYNEQFF. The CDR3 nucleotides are TGTGCCGGCAGCTCCCTCGCTGGAGGCTATAATGAGCAGTTCTTC. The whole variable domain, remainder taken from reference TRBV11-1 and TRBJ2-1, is EAEVAQSPRYKITEKSQAVAFWCDPISGHATLYWYRQILGQGPELLVQFQDESVVDDSQLPKDRFSAERLKGVDSTLKIQPAELGDSAMYLCAGSSLAGGYNEQFFGPGTRLTVL.

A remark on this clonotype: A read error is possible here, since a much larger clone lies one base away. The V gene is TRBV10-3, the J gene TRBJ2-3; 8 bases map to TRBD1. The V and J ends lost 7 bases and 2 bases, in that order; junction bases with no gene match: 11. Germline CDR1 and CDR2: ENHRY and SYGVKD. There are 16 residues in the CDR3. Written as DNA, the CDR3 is TGTGCCATCAATGGAGGGGAGGACAGGGCCACAGATACGCAGTATTTT. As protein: CAINGGEDRATDTQYF.

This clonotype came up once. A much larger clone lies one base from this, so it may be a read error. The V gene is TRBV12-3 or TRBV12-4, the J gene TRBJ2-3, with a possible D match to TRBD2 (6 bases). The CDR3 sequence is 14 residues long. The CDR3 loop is CASSLERALDTHYF. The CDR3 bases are TGTGCCAGCAGTTTAGAGCGGGCCCTGGATACGCACTATTTT.

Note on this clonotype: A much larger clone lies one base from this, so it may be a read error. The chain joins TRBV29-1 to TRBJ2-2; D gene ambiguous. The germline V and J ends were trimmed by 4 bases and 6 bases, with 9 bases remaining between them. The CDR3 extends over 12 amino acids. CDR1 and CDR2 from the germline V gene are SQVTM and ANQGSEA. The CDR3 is CSVGCGAGELFF. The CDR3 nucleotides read TGCAGCGTTGGTTGTGGGGCCGGGGAGCTGTTTTTT.

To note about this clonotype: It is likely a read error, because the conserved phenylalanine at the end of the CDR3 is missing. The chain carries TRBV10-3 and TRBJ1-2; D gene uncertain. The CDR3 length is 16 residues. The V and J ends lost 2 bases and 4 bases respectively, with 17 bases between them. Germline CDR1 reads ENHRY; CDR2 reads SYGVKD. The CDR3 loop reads CAISEPGEGWGYGYTS. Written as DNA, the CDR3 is TGTGCCATCAGTGAGCCCGGCGAAGGTTGGGGCTATGGCTACACCTCC.

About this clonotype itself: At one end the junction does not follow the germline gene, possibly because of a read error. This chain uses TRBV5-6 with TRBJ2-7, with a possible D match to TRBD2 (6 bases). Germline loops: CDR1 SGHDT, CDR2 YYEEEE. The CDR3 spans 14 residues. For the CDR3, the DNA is TGTGCCAGCAGCTTGGGGGGGGTTGCCTACGAGGAGTACTTC. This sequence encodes CASSLGGVAYEEYF.

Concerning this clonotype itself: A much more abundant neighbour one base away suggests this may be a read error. DNA of the CDR3: TGTGCCAGCAGCTTTCCCGTGAACACTGAAACTTTCTTT. Its protein is CASSFPVNTETFF. The chain employs TRBV5-5 and TRBJ1-1; D is uncertain. The CDR3 covers 13 residues. Germline CDR1 reads SGHKS; CDR2 reads YYEKEE (reference sequence).

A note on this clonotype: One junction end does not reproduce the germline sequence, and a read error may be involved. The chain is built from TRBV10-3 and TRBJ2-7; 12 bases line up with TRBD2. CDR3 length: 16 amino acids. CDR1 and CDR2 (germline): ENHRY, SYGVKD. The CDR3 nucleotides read TGTCCCATCAGTGATCCGACTAGCGGGAGATCCTACGAGCAGTACTTC. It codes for CPISDPTSGRSYEQYF.

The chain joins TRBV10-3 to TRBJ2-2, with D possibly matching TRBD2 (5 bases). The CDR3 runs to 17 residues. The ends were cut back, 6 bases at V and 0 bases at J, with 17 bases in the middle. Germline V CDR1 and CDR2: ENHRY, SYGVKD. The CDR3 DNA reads TGTGCCATCAGCCCTTACCAGGAGGTCGCGAACACCGGGGAGCTGTTTTTT. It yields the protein CAISPYQEVANTGELFF.